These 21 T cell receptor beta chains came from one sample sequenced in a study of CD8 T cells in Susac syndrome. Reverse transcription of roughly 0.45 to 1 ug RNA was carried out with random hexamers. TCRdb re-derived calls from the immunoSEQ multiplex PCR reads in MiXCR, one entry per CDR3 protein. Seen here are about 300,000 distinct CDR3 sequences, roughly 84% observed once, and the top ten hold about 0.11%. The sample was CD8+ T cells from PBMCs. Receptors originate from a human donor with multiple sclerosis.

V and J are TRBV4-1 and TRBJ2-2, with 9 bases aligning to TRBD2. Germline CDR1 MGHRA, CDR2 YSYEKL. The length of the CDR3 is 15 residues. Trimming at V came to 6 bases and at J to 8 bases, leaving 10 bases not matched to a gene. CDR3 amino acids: CASSFGLASLGELFF. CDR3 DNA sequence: TGCGCCAGCAGTTTTGGACTAGCGTCACTGGGGGAGCTGTTTTTT.

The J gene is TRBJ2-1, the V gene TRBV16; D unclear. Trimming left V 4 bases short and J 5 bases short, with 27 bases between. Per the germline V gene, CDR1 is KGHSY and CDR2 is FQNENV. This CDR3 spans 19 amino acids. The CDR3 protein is CASSLAAGDGYGFDNEQFF. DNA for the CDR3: TGTGCCAGCAGCCTAGCTGCCGGTGACGGCTACGGGTTTGACAATGAGCAGTTCTTC.

DNA of the CDR3: TGTGCCAGCAGCCCAGGGACTACTGCCCCGAACACCGGGGAGCTGTTTTTT. Translating gives CASSPGTTAPNTGELFF. V and J are TRBV5-6 and TRBJ2-2; TRBD2 agrees at 7 bases. V lost 4 bases to trimming and J lost 0 bases; unmatched junction nucleotides: 9. From germline, CDR1 is SGHDT and CDR2 YYEEEE. The CDR3 loop spans 17 amino acids.

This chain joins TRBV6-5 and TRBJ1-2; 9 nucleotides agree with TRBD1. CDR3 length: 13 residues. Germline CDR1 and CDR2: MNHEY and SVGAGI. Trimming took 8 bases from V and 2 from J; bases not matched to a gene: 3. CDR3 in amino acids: CASFGQGNYGYTF. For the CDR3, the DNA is TGTGCCAGCTTCGGACAGGGGAACTATGGCTACACCTTC.

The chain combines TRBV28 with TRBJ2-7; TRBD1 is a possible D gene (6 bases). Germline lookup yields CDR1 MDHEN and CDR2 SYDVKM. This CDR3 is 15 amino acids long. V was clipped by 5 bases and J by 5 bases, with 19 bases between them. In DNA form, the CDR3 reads TGTGCCAGCAGTCCCCCTCGGCAGGGGATTGACGAGCAGTACTTC. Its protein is CASSPPRQGIDEQYF.

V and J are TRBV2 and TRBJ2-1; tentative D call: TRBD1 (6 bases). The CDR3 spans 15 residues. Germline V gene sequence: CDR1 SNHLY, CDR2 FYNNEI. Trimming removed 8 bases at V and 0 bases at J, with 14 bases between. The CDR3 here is CASGGTGSSYNEQFF. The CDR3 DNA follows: TGTGCCAGCGGCGGTACAGGGAGCTCCTACAATGAGCAGTTCTTC. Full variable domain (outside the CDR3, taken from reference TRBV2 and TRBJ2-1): EPEVTQTPSHQVTQMGQEVILRCVPISNHLYFYWYRQILGQKVEFLVSFYNNEISEKSEIFDDQFSVERPDGSNFTLKIRSTKLEDSAMYFCASGGTGSSYNEQFFGPGTRLTVL.

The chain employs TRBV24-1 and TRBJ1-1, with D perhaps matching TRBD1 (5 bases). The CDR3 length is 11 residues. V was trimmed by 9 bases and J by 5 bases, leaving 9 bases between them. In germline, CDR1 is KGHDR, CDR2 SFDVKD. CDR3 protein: CATWGKTEAFF. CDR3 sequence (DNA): TGTGCCACCTGGGGGAAAACTGAAGCTTTCTTT.

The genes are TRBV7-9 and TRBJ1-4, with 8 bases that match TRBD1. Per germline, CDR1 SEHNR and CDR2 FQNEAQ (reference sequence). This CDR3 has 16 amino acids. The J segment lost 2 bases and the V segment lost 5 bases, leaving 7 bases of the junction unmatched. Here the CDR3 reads CASSQRDRTTNEKLFF. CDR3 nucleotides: TGTGCCAGCAGCCAGCGGGACAGGACGACTAATGAAAAACTGTTTTTT.

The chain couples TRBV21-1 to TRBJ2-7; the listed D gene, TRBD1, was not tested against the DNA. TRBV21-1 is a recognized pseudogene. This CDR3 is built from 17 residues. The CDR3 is CASSKESGTGDSHEQYF. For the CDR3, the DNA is TGTGCCAGCAGCAAAGAATCCGGGACAGGGGATAGCCACGAGCAGTACTTC.

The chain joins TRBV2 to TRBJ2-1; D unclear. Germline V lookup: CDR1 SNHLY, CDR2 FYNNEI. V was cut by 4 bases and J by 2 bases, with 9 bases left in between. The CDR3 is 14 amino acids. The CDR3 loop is CASSGHMAYNEQFF. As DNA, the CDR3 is TGTGCCAGCAGTGGACATATGGCCTACAATGAGCAGTTCTTC.

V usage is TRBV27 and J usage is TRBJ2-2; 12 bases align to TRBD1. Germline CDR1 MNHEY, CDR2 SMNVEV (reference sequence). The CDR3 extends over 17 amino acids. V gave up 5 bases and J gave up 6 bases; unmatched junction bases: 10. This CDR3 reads CASSPRTGQGAPGELFF. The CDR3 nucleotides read TGTGCCAGCAGTCCAAGGACGGGACAGGGGGCCCCCGGGGAGCTGTTTTTT.

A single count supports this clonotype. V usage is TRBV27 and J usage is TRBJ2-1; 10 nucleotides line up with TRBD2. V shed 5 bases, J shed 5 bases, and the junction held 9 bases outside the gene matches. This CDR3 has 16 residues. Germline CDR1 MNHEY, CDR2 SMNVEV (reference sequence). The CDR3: CASSMKREGLHNEQFF. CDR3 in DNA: TGTGCCAGCAGTATGAAGCGGGAGGGCCTTCACAATGAGCAGTTCTTC.

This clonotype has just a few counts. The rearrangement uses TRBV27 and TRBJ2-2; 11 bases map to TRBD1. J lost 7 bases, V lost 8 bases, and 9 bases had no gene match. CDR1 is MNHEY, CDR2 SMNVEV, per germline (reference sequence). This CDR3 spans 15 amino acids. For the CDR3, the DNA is TGTGCCAGCGGGGAGGACAGGGGGCCCGGCGGGGAGCTGTTTTTT. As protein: CASGEDRGPGGELFF.

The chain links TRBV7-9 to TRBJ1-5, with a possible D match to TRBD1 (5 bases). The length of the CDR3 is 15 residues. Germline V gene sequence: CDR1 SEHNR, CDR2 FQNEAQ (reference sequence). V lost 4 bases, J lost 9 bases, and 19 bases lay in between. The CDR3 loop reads CASSYWDGESWPQHF. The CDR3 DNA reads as TGTGCCAGCAGCTACTGGGACGGAGAGTCTTGGCCCCAGCATTTT.

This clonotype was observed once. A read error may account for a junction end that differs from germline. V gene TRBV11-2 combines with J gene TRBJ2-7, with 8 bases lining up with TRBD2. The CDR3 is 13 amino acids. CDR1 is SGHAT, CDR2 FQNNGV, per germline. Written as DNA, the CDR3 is TGTGCCAGCAGATTAGGGACTAGCTACGAGCAGTACTTC. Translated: CASRLGTSYEQYF. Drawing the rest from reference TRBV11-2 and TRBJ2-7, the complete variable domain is EAGVAQSPRYKIIEKRQSVAFWCNPISGHATLYWYQQILGQGPKLLIQFQNNGVVDDSQLPKDRFSAERLKGVDSTLKIQPAKLEDSAVYLCASRLGTSYEQYFGPGTRLTVT.

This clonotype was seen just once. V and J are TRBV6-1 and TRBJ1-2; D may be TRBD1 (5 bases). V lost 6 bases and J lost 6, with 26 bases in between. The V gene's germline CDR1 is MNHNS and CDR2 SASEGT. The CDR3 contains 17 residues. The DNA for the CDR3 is TGTGCCAGCAGACCACTCCCCCCGAAGGGACCGGGGGATGGCTACACCTTC. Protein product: CASRPLPPKGPGDGYTF.

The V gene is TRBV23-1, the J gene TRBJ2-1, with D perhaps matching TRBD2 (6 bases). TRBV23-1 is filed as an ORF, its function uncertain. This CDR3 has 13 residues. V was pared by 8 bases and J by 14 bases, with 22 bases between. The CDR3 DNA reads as TGCGCCAGCCCCTCCCCCGGGCTCGGGAGCGAGTTCTTC. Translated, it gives CASPSPGLGSEFF.

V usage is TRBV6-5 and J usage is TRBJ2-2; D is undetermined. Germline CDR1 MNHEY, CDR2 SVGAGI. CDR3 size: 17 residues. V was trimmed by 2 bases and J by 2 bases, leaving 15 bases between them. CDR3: CASSYVVTVVNTGELFF. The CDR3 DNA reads TGTGCCAGCAGTTACGTCGTGACCGTCGTCAACACCGGGGAGCTGTTTTTT.

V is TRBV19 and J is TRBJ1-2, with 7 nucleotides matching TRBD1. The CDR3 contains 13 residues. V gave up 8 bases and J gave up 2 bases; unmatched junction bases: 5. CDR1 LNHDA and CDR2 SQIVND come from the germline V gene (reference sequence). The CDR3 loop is CASGTDENYGYTF. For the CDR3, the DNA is TGTGCCAGTGGGACAGATGAGAACTATGGCTACACCTTC.

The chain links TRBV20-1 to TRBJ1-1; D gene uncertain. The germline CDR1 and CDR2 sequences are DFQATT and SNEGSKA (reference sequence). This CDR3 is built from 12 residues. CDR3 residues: CRIMGSNTEAFF. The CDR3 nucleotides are TGCAGAATAATGGGGTCGAACACTGAAGCTTTCTTT.

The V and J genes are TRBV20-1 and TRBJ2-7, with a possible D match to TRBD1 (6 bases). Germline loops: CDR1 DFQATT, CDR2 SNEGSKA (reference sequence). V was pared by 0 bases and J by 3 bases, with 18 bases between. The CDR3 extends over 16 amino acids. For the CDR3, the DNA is TGCAGTGCTAGAGAACCCGCGACAGGAGTTTTCTACGAGCAGTACTTC. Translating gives CSAREPATGVFYEQYF.